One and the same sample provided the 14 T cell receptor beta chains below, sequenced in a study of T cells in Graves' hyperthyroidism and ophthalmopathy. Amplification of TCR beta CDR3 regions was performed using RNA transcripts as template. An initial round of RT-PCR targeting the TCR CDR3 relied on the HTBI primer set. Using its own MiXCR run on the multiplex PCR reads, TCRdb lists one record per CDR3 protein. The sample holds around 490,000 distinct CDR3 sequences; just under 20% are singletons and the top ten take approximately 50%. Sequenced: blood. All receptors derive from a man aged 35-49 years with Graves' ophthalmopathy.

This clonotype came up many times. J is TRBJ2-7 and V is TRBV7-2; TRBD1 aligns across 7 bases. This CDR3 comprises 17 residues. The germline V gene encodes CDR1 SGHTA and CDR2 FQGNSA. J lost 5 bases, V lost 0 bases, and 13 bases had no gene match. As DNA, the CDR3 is TGTGCCAGCAGCTTAGCGATACGAAGGGGGACAGTTAACGAGCAGTACTTC. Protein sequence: CASSLAIRRGTVNEQYF.

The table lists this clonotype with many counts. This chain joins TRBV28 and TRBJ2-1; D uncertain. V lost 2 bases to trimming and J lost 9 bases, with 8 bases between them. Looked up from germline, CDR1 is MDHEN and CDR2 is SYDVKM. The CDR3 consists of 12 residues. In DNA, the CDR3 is TGTGCCAGCAGTTTAGGGTATAGTGAGCAGTTCTTC. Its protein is CASSLGYSEQFF.

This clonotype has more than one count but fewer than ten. In DNA form, the CDR3 reads TGTGCCAGCAAGAGACAGCAAGGGGTCACTGAAGCTTTCTTT. This codes for CASKRQQGVTEAFF. The chain combines TRBV12-3 or TRBV12-4 with TRBJ1-1; possible D gene TRBD1, 5 bases. The CDR3 runs 14 residues. The ends were cut back, 7 bases at V and 4 bases at J, with 16 bases in the middle.

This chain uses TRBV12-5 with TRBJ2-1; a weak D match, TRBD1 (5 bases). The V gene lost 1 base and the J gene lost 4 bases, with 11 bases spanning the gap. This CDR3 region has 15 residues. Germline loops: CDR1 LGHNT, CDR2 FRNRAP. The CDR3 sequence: CASGLGAGMYNEQFF. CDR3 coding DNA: TGTGCTAGTGGTTTGGGGGCAGGGATGTACAATGAGCAGTTCTTC.

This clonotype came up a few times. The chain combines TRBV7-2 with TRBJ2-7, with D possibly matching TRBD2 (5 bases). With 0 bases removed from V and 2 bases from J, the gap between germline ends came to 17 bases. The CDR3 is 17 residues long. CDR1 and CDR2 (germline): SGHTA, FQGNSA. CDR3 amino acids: CASSLALGGGPPYEQYF. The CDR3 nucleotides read TGTGCCAGCAGCTTAGCGCTGGGTGGCGGGCCCCCCTACGAGCAGTACTTC.

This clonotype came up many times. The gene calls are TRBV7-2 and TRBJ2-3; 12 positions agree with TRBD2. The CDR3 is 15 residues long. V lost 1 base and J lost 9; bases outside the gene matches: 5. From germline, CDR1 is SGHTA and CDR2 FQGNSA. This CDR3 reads CASSLVLAGGGTQYF. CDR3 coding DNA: TGTGCCAGCAGCTTAGTCCTAGCGGGAGGGGGAACGCAGTATTTT.

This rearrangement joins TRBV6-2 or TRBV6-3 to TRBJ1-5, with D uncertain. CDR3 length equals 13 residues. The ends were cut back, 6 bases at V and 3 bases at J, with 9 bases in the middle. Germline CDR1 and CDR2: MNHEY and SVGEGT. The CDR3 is CASRRQNNQPQHF. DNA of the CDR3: TGTGCCAGCAGAAGACAAAACAATCAGCCCCAGCATTTT.

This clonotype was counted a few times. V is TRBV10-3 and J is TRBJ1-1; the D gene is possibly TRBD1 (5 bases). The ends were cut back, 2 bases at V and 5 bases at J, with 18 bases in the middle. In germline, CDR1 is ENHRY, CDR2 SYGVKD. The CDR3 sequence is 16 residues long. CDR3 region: CAISEPGTGGWTEAFF. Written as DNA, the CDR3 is TGTGCCATCAGTGAGCCGGGGACCGGCGGGTGGACTGAAGCTTTCTTT.

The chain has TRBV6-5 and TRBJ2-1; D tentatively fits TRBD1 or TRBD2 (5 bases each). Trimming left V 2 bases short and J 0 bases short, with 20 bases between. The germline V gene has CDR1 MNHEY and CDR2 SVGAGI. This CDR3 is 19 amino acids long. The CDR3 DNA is TGTGCCAGCAGTTACGTTTTAGGGGAGCGGCCAAGCTCCTACAATGAGCAGTTCTTC. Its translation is CASSYVLGERPSSYNEQFF.

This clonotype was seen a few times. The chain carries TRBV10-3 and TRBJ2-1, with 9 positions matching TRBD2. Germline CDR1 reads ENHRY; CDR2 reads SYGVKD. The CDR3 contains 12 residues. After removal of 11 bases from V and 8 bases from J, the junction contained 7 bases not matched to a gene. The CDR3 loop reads CASTGLAYEQFF. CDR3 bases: TGTGCCTCTACGGGACTAGCCTATGAGCAGTTCTTC.

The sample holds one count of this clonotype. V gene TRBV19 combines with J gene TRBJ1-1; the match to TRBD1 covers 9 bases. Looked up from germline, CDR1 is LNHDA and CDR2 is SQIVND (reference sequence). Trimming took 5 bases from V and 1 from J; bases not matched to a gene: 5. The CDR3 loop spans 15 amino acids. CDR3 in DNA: TGTGCCAGTAGTGTTAAGACAGGGGGGAACACTGAAGCTTTCTTT. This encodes CASSVKTGGNTEAFF.

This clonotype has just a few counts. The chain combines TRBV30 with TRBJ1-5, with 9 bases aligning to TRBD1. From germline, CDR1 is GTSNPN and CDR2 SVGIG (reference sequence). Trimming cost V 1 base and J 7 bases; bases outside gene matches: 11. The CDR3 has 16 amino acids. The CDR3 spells CAWSAKGQGSWQPQHF. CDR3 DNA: TGTGCCTGGAGTGCCAAGGGACAGGGTAGTTGGCAGCCCCAGCATTTT.

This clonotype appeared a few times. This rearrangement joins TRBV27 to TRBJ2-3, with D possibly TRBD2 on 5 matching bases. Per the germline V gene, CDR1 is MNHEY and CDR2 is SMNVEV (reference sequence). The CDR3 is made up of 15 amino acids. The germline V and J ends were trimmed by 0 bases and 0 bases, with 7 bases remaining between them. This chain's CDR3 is CASSLSTISTDTQYF. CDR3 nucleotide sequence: TGTGCCAGCAGTTTATCGACTATAAGCACAGATACGCAGTATTTT.

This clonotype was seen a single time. This CDR3 is CASRETDYGYTF. The CDR3, as DNA: TGTGCCAGCCGGGAGACGGACTATGGCTACACCTTC. The chain joins TRBV6-1 to TRBJ1-2, with D hard to call. Germline values: CDR1 MNHNS, CDR2 SASEGT. The V and J ends lost 8 bases and 3 bases respectively, with 10 bases between them. The CDR3 is made up of 12 amino acids.